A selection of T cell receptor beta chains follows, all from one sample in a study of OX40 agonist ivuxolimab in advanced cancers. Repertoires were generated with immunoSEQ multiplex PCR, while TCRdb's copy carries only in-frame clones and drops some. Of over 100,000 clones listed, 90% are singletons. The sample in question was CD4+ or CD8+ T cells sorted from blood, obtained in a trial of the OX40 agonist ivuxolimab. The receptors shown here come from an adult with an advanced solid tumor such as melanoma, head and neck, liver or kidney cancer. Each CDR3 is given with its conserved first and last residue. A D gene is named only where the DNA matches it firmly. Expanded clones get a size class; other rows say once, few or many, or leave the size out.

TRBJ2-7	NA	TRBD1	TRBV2	TGTGCCACCACAAGGACAGGGAACTACGAGCAGTACTTC	CATTRTGNYEQYF
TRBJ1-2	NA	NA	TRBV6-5	TGTGCCAGCAGTTACGGGGACACGAAAGCTAACTATGGCTACACCTTC	CASSYGDTKANYGYTF
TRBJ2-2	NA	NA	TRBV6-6	TGTGCTATCAACTCGGACACCGGGGAGCTGTTTTTT	CAINSDTGELFF
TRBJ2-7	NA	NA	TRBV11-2	TGTGCCAGCAGCTTAGCGGTCGAGCTTTATAGCTCCTACGAGCAGTACTTC	CASSLAVELYSSYEQYF
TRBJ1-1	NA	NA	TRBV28	TGTGCCAGCAGTCCCGGTGGGGGGGCCGGGAACACTGAAGCTTTCTTT	CASSPGGGAGNTEAFF
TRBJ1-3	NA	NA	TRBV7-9	TGTGCCAGCAGCTTAGAAGGGGCACCTGGAAACACCATATATTTT	CASSLEGAPGNTIYF
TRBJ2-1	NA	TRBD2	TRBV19	TGTGCCAGTAGTAGACTAGCGGGAGTGGTCAATGAGCAGTTCTTC	CASSRLAGVVNEQFF
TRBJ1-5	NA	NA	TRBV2	TGTGCCAGCAGTGGCACAGGGTACGGCAATCAGCCCCAGCATTTT	CASSGTGYGNQPQHF
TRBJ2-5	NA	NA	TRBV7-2	TGTGCCAGCAGCTTAGAGACCCAGTACTTC	CASSLETQYF
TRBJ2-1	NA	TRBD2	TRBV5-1	TGCGCCAGCAGCCTAGCGGGGGAGTACAATGAGCAGTTCTTC	CASSLAGEYNEQFF
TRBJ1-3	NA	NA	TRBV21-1	TGTGCCAGCAGCCTCGCCCACTCTGGAAACACCATATATTTT	CASSLAHSGNTIYF
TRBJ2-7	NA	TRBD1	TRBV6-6	TGTGCCAGCAGTTCGACAGGGTTAAGCTACGAGCAGTACTTC	CASSSTGLSYEQYF
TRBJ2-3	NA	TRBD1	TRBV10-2	TGCGCCAGCGGGCCCCTCAGGGGGGATACGCAGTATTTT	CASGPLRGDTQYF
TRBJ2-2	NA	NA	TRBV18	TGTGCCAGCTCACCAAGCGGTCCGACAGACGGCGGGGAGCTGTTTTTT	CASSPSGPTDGGELFF
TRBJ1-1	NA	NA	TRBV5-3	TGTGCCAGGGGTAAGGTGGACTCTGAAGCTTTCTTT	CARGKVDSEAFF
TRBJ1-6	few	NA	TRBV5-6	TGTGCCAGCAGCAATAATTCACCCCTCCACTTT	CASSNNSPLHF
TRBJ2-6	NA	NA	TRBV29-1	TGCAGCGTTGGGCAGTCCAACGTCCTGACTTTC	CSVGQSNVLTF
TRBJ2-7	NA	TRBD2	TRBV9	TGTGCCAGCAGCGTAGACCCTAGCGGGAGCTACGAGCAGTACTTC	CASSVDPSGSYEQYF
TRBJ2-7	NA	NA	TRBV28	TGTGCCAGCAGTTGGGTGCAGGACTCCTACGAGCAGTACTTC	CASSWVQDSYEQYF
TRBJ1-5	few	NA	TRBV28	TGTGCCAGCATTCCTACCTATGTTAGCAATCAGCCCCAGCATTTT	CASIPTYVSNQPQHF
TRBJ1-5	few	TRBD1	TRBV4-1	TGCGCCAGCAGCCGCCTGACAGGGAATCAGCCCCAGCATTTT	CASSRLTGNQPQHF
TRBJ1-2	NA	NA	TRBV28	TGTGCCAGCAGTTTTCCCCTGGCAGCCCAGAATGACTACACCTTC	CASSFPLAAQNDYTF
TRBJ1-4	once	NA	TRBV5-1	TGCGCCAGCAGCGGGTGGACAGCCAATAATGAAAAACTGTTTTTT	CASSGWTANNEKLFF
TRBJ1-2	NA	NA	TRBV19	TGTGCCAGTAGTATAGATACTACAGGTTTCGGCTACACCTTC	CASSIDTTGFGYTF
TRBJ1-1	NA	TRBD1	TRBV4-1	TGCGCCAGCCTGTCCCGGGACAGGGGGATCACTGAAGCTTTCTTT	CASLSRDRGITEAFF
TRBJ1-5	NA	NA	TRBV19	TGTGCCAGCTCCGGGGGGAGTCGAGTGTGGCCCCAGCATTTT	CASSGGSRVWPQHF
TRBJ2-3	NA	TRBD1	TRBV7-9	TGTGCCAGCAGCCCACAGGGGGCGATTTATACTCCTACGCAGTATTTT	CASSPQGAIYTPTQYF
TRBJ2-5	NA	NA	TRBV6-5	TGTGCCAGCAGCCACTCGGACTTGGCGGAAGAGACCCAGTACTTC	CASSHSDLAEETQYF
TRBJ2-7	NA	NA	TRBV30	TGTGCCTGGAATGCAGGGAGGTACGAGCAGTACTTC	CAWNAGRYEQYF
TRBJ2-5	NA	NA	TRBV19	TGTGCCAGTAGTATAGAAATGGGGGCCCAGTACTTC	CASSIEMGAQYF
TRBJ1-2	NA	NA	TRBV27	TGTGCCAGCAGTTTAAACGCTCTGGCCCCCTATGGCTACACCTTC	CASSLNALAPYGYTF
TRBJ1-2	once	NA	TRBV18	TGTGCCAGCTCACCACCGGGAACCTATGGCTACACCTTC	CASSPPGTYGYTF
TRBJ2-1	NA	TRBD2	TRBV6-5	TGTGCCAGCAGTTACCCGCTAGCGGGAGGAGGTGAGCAGTTCTTC	CASSYPLAGGGEQFF
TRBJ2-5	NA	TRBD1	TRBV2	TGTGCCAGGGGGACAGGGGGCACAGAGACCCAGTACTTC	CARGTGGTETQYF
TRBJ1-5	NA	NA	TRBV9	TGTGCCAGCAGCGTAGACACTTATCAGCCCCAGCATTTT	CASSVDTYQPQHF
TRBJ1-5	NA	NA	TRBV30	TGTGCCTGGAGTGTACCTTGGGGGGGAGGCAATCAGCCCCAGCATTTT	CAWSVPWGGGNQPQHF
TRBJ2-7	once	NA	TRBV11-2	TGTGCCAGCAGCTTCTTAGGACCCTCAACTAGTATCGCCACCTACGAGCAGTACTTC	CASSFLGPSTSIATYEQYF
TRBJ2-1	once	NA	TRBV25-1	TGTGCCAGCAGGGGGCAGGCGGGGAGCATTTACAATGAGCAGTTCTTC	CASRGQAGSIYNEQFF
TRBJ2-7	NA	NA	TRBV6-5	TGTGCCAGCAGTTACGGGGGGTCGGCCTCCGAGCAGTACTTC	CASSYGGSASEQYF
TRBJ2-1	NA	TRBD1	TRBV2	TGTGCCGGGACAGGGTTCAATGAGCAGTTCTTC	CAGTGFNEQFF
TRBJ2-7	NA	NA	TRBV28	TGTGCCAGCACTTATGGGACTGCAACCTACGAGCAGTACTTC	CASTYGTATYEQYF
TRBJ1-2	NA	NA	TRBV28	TGTGCCAGCGGCCAGCATTTTGCCCAAGTGGGCTATGGCTACACCTTC	CASGQHFAQVGYGYTF
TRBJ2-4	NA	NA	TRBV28	TGTGCCAGCAGTTTGGACAGTAAAAGGATGAACATTCAGTACTTC	CASSLDSKRMNIQYF
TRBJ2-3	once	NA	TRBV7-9	TGTGCCAGCAGCTTAGGGCAGGACACAGATACGCAGTATTTT	CASSLGQDTDTQYF
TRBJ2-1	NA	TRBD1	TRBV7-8	TGTGCCAGCAGCTTAGCCCTCGACAGGGACCCATACAATGAGCAGTTCTTC	CASSLALDRDPYNEQFF